This T cell receptor beta chain is from a study of blood T cells in healthy people across ages. Overall study context: Per every two T cells, about one barcoded beta molecule was captured by template switching. The study, taken as a whole, reports: TCR beta diversity, measured per million T cells, fell in a roughly linear way with age. Relative to aged donors, long-lived donors carried more naive CD4+ cells and displayed higher diversity.

Germline values: CDR1 DFQATT, CDR2 SNEGSKA (reference sequence). Between the trimmed V and J ends, which lost 3 bases and 8 bases, there was a span of 12 bases. This CDR3 has 12 amino acids. On this clonotype itself: Its antigen remains unidentified.

Combining a sample-barcoded 5' primer with a J-beta primer mix, a second PCR ran for roughly 7 to 11 cycles. Per sample, CDR3-containing paired-end reads numbered at least 2.5 million. TCRdb used MiXCR to reprocess the 5' RACE reads, holding one entry per CDR3 protein. The sample has under 1,000,000 distinct CDR3 sequences, 35% to 60% seen once. The rearrangement uses TRBV20-1 and TRBJ2-3, with a possible D match to TRBD2 (5 bases). Material for sequencing was blood. The receptor was isolated from an elderly man in good health. The CDR3 loop is CSAREVAGTQYF. The CDR3 region has the DNA TGCAGTGCTAGGGAGGTCGCAGGTACGCAGTATTTT.